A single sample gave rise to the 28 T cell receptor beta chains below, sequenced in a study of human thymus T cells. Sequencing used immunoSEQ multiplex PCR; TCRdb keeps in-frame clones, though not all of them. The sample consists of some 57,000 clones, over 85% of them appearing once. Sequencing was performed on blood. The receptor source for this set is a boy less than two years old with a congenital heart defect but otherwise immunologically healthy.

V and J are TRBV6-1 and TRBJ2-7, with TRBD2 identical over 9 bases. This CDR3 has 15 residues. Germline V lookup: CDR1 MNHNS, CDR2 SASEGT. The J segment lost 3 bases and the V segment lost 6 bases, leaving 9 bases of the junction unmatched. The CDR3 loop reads CASREPLAGVYEQYF. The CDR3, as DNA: TGTGCCAGCAGGGAACCGTTAGCGGGGGTCTACGAGCAGTACTTC.

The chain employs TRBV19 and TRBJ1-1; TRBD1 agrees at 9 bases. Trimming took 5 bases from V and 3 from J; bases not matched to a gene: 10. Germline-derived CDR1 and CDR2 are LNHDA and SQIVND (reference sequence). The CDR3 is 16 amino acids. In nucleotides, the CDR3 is TGTGCCAGTAGTCCTCACGGACAGGGGATGTACACTGAAGCTTTCTTT. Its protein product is CASSPHGQGMYTEAFF.

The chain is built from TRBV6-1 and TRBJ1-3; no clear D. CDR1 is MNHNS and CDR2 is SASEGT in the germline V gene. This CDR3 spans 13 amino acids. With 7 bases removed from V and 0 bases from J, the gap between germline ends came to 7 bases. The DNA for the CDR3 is TGTGCCAGCACCGCCTACTCTGGAAACACCATATATTTT. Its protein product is CASTAYSGNTIYF.

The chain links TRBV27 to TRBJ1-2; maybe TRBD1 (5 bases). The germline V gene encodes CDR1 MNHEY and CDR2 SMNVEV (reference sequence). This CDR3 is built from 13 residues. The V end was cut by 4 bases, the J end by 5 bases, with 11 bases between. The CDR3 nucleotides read TGTGCCAGCAGTTCCAGGGCCCGATATGGCTACACCTTC. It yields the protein CASSSRARYGYTF.

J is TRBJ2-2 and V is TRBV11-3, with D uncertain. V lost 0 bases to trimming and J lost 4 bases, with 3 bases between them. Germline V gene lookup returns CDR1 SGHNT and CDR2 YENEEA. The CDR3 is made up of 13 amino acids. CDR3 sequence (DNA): TGTGCCAGCAGCTTAGAGGGCACCGGGGAGCTGTTTTTT. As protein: CASSLEGTGELFF.

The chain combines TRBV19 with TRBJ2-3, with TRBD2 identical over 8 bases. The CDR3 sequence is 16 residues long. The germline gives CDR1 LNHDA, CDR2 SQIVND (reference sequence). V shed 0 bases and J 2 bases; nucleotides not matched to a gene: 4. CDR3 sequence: CASSIEGAGDTDTQYF. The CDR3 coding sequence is TGTGCCAGTAGTATAGAGGGAGCGGGGGACACAGATACGCAGTATTTT.

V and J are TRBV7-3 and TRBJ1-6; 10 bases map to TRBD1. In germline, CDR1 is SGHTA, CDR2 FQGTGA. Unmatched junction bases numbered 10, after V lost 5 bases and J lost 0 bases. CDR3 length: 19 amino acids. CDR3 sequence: CASSTWDRGLSSYNSPLHF. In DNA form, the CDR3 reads TGTGCCAGCAGCACCTGGGACAGGGGCCTGAGCTCCTATAATTCACCCCTCCACTTT.

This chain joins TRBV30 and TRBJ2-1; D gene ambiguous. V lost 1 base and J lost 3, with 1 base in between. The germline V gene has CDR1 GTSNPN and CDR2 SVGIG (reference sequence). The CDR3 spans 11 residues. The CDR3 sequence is CAWSDYNEQFF. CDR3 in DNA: TGTGCCTGGAGTGACTACAATGAGCAGTTCTTC.

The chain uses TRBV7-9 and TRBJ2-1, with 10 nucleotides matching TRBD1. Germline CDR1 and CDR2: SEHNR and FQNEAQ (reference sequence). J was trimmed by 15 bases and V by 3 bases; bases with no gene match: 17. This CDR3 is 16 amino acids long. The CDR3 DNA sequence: TGTGCCAGCAGCTTCACAGCCTCCGGACAGGGGGGCGTTCTGTTCTTC. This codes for CASSFTASGQGGVLFF.

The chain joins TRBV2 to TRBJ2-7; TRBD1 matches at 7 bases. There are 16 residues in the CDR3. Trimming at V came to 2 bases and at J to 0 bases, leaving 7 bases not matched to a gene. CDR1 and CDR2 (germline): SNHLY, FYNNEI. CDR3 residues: CASSEWGTASSYEQYF. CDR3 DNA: TGTGCCAGCAGTGAATGGGGGACAGCCAGCTCCTACGAGCAGTACTTC.

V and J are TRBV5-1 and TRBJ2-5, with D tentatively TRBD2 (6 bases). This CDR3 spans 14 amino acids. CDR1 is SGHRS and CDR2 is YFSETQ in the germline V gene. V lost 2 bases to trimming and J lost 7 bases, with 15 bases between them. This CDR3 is CASSFGTPEGTQYF. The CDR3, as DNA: TGCGCCAGCAGCTTCGGGACTCCGGAGGGGACCCAGTACTTC.

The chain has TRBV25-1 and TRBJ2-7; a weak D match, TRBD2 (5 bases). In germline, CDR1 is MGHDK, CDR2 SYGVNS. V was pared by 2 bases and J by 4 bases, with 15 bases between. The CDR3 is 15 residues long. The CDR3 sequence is CASSEGSLRLYEQYF. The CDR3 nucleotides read TGTGCCAGCAGTGAAGGGAGTTTGAGGTTATACGAGCAGTACTTC.

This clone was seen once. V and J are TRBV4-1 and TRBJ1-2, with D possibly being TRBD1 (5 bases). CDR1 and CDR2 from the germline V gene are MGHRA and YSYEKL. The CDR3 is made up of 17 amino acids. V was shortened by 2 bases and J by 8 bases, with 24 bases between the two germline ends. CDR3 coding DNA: TGCGCCAGCAGCCAAAGACCAAATCGACAGTCGACGGACGGCTACACCTTC. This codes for CASSQRPNRQSTDGYTF.

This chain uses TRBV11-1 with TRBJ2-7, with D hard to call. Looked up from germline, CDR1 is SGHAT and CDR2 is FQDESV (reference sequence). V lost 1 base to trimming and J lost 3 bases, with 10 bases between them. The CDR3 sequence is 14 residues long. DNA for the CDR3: TGTGCCAGCAGCTTAGGACCGGGTTTCTACGAGCAGTACTTC. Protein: CASSLGPGFYEQYF.

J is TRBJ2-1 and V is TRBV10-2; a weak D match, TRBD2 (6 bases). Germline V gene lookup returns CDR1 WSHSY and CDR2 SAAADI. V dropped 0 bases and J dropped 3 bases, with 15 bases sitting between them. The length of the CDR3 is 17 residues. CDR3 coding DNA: TGCGCCAGCAGTGAGTCGGGGGGTCCCCTAGTCTACAATGAGCAGTTCTTC. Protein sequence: CASSESGGPLVYNEQFF.

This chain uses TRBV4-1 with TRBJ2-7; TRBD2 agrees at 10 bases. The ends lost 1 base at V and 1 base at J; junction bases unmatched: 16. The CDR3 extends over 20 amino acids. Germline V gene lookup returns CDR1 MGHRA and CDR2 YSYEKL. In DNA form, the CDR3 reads TGCGCCAGCAGCCAAGGGGCCCCTTACTTAGCGGGAGGACCTTCCTACGAGCAGTACTTC. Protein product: CASSQGAPYLAGGPSYEQYF.

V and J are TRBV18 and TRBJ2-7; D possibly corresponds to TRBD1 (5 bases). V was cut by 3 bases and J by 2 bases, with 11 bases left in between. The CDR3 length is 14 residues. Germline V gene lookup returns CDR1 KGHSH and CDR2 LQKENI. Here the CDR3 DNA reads TGTGCCAGCTCACCTGCCAGGGCAACCTACGAGCAGTACTTC. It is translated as CASSPARATYEQYF.

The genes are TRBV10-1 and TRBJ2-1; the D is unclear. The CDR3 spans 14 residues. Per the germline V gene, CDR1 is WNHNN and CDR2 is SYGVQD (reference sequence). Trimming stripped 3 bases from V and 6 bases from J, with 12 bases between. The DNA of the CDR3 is TGCGCCAGCAGTGACTATGCAGGTAGCAATGAGCAGTTCTTC. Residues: CASSDYAGSNEQFF.

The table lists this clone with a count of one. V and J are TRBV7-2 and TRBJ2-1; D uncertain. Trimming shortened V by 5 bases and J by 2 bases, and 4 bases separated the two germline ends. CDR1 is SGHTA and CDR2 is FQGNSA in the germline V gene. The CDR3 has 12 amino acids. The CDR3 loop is CASSRPYNEQFF. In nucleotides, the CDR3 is TGTGCCAGCAGCCGACCCTACAATGAGCAGTTCTTC. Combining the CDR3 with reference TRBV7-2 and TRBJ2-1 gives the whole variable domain GAGVSQSPSNKVTEKGKDVELRCDPISGHTALYWYRQSLGQGLEFLIYFQGNSAPDKSGLPSDRFSAERTGGSVSTLTIQRTQQEDSAVYLCASSRPYNEQFFGPGTRLTVL.

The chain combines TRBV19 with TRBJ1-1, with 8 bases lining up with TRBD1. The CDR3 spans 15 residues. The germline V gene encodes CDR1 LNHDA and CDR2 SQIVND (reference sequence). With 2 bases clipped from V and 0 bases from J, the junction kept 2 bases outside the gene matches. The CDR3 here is CASSIQGAMNTEAFF. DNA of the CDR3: TGTGCCAGTAGTATACAGGGGGCGATGAACACTGAAGCTTTCTTT.

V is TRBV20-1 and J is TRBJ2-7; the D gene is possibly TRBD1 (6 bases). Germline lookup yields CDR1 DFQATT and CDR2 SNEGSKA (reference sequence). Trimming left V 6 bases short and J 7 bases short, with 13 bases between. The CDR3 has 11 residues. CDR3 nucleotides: TGCAGTGCCCGACAGGCCATAGAGCAGTACTTC. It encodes CSARQAIEQYF.

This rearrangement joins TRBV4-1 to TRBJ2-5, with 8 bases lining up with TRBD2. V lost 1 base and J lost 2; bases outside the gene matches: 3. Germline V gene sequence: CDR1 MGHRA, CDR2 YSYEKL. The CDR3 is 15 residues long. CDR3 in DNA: TGCGCCAGCAGCCAAGGGGGCGGGAGGCAAGAGACCCAGTACTTC. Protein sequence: CASSQGGGRQETQYF.

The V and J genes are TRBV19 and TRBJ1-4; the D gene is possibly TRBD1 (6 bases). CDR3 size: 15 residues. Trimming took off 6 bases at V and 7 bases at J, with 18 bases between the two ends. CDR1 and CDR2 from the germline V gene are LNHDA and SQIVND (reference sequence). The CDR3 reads CASSSTGDMGEKLFF. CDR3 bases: TGTGCCAGTAGCTCGACGGGGGACATGGGTGAAAAACTGTTTTTT.

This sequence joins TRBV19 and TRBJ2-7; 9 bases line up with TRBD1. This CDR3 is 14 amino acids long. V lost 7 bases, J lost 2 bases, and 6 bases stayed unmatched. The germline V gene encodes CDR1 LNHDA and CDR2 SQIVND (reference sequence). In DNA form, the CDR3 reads TGTGCCAGTACCCCGGGACAGGGCGCCTACGAGCAGTACTTC. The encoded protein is CASTPGQGAYEQYF.

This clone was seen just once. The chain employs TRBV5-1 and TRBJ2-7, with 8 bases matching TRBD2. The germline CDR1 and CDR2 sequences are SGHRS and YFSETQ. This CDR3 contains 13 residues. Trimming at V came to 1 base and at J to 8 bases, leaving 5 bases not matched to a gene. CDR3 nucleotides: TGCGCCAGCAGCTTGCCCCGGGGGGGGCAGCAGTACTTC. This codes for CASSLPRGGQQYF.

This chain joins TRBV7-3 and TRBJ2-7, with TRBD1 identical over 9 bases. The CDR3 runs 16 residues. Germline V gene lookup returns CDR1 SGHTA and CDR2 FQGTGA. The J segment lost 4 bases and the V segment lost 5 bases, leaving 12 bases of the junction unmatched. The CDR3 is CASSLNPGQGRYEQYF. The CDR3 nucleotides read TGTGCCAGCAGCCTTAATCCGGGACAGGGAAGATACGAGCAGTACTTC.

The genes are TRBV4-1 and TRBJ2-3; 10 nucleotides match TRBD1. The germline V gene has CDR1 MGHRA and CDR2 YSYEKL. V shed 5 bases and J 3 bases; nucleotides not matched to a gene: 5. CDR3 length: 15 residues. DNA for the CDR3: TGCGCCAGCAGCTATCGGACAGGGGGGACAGATACGCAGTATTTT. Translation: CASSYRTGGTDTQYF.

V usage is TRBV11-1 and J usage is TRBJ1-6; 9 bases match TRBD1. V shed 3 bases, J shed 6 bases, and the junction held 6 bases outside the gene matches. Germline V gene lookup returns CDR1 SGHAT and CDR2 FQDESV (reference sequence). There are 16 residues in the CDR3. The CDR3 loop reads CASSLWGQGANSPLHF. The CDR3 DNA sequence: TGTGCCAGCAGCTTGTGGGGACAGGGCGCTAATTCACCCCTCCACTTT.